One and the same sample provided the 18 T cell receptor beta chains below, sequenced in a study of T cell responses to AZD1222 COVID-19 vaccine. Clones were sequenced by immunoSEQ multiplex PCR, and TCRdb holds only the in-frame ones, with some missing. The sample yields about 120,000 clones, roughly 89% seen once. Sequencing was performed on peripheral blood, taken 28 days after the second AZD1222 dose. Receptors were obtained from an adult who received the AZD1222 COVID-19 vaccine.

V usage is TRBV6-2 or TRBV6-3 and J usage is TRBJ2-1; 7 bases align to TRBD2. The CDR3 length is 14 residues. The V segment lost 2 bases and the J segment 9 bases; nucleotides outside the gene matches: 7. In germline, CDR1 is MNHEY, CDR2 SVGEGT. CDR3 bases: TGTGCCAGCAGTTACGGGAGACTAGCCTCTGAGCAGTTCTTC. Residues: CASSYGRLASEQFF.

In nucleotides, the CDR3 is TGTGCCAGCACCGGGGACGAGCAGTACTTC. Translation gives CASTGDEQYF. This chain links TRBV28 with TRBJ2-7; the D gene is possibly TRBD2 (5 bases). V was clipped by 7 bases and J by 5 bases, with 6 bases between them. Per the germline V gene, CDR1 is MDHEN and CDR2 is SYDVKM. The CDR3 is 10 residues long.

The chain couples TRBV19 to TRBJ2-7; a possible D gene is TRBD1 (6 bases). CDR3 length: 16 amino acids. Germline V gene lookup returns CDR1 LNHDA and CDR2 SQIVND (reference sequence). Trimming stripped 0 bases from V and 3 bases from J, with 15 bases between. The CDR3 DNA sequence: TGTGCCAGTAGTATAGATCGGGACACCGGGGACTACGAGCAGTACTTC. This gives the protein CASSIDRDTGDYEQYF.

The V and J genes are TRBV27 and TRBJ1-5, with 8 bases lining up with TRBD1. The CDR3 is 15 amino acids. Germline assignment: CDR1 MNHEY and CDR2 SMNVEV (reference sequence). The ends lost 4 bases at V and 4 bases at J; junction bases unmatched: 6. As DNA, the CDR3 is TGTGCCAGCAGTTACAAGACAGGGGAGAATCAGCCCCAGCATTTT. Translated, it gives CASSYKTGENQPQHF.

This chain uses TRBV2 with TRBJ1-6; weak D call: TRBD1 (5 bases). Germline V CDR1 and CDR2: SNHLY, FYNNEI. Trimming stripped 4 bases from V and 7 bases from J, with 14 bases between. The CDR3 has 15 residues. The CDR3 here is CASSVLGVGNSPLHF. The CDR3 bases are TGTGCCAGCAGTGTATTAGGGGTAGGGAATTCACCCCTCCACTTT.

This sequence joins TRBV3-1 (or the pseudogene TRBV3-2) and TRBJ2-7; 8 nucleotides agree with TRBD2. Trimming at V came to 0 bases and at J to 0 bases, leaving 7 bases not matched to a gene. CDR1 and CDR2 from the germline V gene are LGHDT and YNNKEL (reference sequence). CDR3 length equals 17 residues. The CDR3 protein is CASSQDTTGGLSYEQYF. CDR3 bases: TGTGCCAGCAGCCAAGATACGACGGGGGGGCTCTCCTACGAGCAGTACTTC.

The CDR3 loop reads CASSLEGDEQYF. As DNA, the CDR3 is TGTGCCAGCAGTTTAGAGGGTGACGAGCAGTACTTC. V and J are TRBV12-3 or TRBV12-4 and TRBJ2-7, with no clear D. This CDR3 contains 12 residues. Trimming removed 1 base at V and 5 bases at J, with 6 bases between.

J is TRBJ2-7 and V is TRBV4-3, with 9 positions matching TRBD2. CDR3 length: 14 amino acids. The V gene's germline CDR1 is LGHNA and CDR2 YSLEER. V shed 4 bases and J 4 bases; nucleotides not matched to a gene: 5. CDR3 loop: CASSPGGGGYEQYF. The CDR3 DNA follows: TGCGCCAGCAGCCCCGGCGGGGGGGGGTACGAGCAGTACTTC.

V usage is TRBV6-1 and J usage is TRBJ1-2; 7 bases are shared with TRBD1. This CDR3 has 15 residues. The germline CDR1 and CDR2 sequences are MNHNS and SASEGT. Trimming at V came to 8 bases and at J to 2 bases, leaving 11 bases not matched to a gene. The CDR3 nucleotides read TGTGCCAGCCGTTCGACGGGACAGATAAACTATGGCTACACCTTC. It is translated as CASRSTGQINYGYTF.

The genes are TRBV4-3 and TRBJ1-2; D is possibly TRBD1 (6 bases). CDR1 LGHNA and CDR2 YSLEER come from the germline V gene. Trimming pared 4 bases from V and 0 bases from J, leaving 18 bases between. The CDR3 has 17 amino acids. In DNA form, the CDR3 reads TGCGCCAGCAGCCCGAGCTTTACAGGGCGCACTAACTATGGCTACACCTTC. This translates into CASSPSFTGRTNYGYTF.

V and J are TRBV19 and TRBJ2-1, with 14 bases identical to TRBD2. The CDR3 length is 18 residues. Germline CDR1 and CDR2: LNHDA and SQIVND (reference sequence). Trimming cost V 8 bases and J 6 bases; bases outside gene matches: 15. For the CDR3, the DNA is TGTGCCAGTTGCTTGACTAGCGGGGGGGCAAAACCCGTCAATGAGCAGTTCTTC. Its protein is CASCLTSGGAKPVNEQFF.

The chain recombines TRBV29-1 with TRBJ2-5, with D perhaps matching TRBD1 or TRBD2 (5 bases each). Germline values: CDR1 SQVTM, CDR2 ANQGSEA. Trimming took 2 bases from V and 9 from J, leaving 19 bases between them. The CDR3 consists of 14 residues. The CDR3 bases are TGCAGCGTTGAACTAATCGACAGTTCCGGGGCCCAGTACTTC. This translates into CSVELIDSSGAQYF.

The chain couples TRBV9 to TRBJ2-5; the D gene could be TRBD1 or TRBD2 (5 bases each). Germline V gene lookup returns CDR1 SGDLS and CDR2 YYNGEE. This CDR3 is built from 13 residues. The germline V and J ends were trimmed by 3 bases and 6 bases, with 12 bases remaining between them. CDR3 in amino acids: CASSAGTAKTQYF. The CDR3 nucleotides are TGTGCCAGCAGCGCGGGGACCGCGAAGACCCAGTACTTC.

This chain joins TRBV6-5 and TRBJ1-4; 7 positions agree with TRBD1. V lost 7 bases and J lost 5; bases outside the gene matches: 10. Germline loops: CDR1 MNHEY, CDR2 SVGAGI. This CDR3 region has 15 residues. The CDR3 nucleotides read TGTGCCAGCAAAGGTTACCAGGACAGGAATGAAAAACTGTTTTTT. Its protein product is CASKGYQDRNEKLFF.

The CDR3 sequence is CASSRGLAVEEQFF. CDR3 nucleotide sequence: TGTGCCAGCAGTCGGGGACTAGCCGTCGAGGAGCAGTTCTTC. J is TRBJ2-1 and V is TRBV25-1; 9 bases match TRBD2. CDR1 and CDR2 (germline): MGHDK, SYGVNS. Trimming at V came to 5 bases and at J to 10 bases, leaving 9 bases not matched to a gene. This CDR3 spans 14 amino acids.

The gene calls are TRBV29-1 and TRBJ2-5; the match to TRBD1 covers 12 bases. This CDR3 is 15 amino acids long. Germline CDR1 is SQVTM and CDR2 is ANQGSEA. V trimming: 3 bases; J trimming: 5 bases; junction bases outside the gene matches: 7. This CDR3 is CSVENGTGGLETQYF. In DNA, the CDR3 is TGCAGCGTTGAGAACGGGACAGGGGGCTTGGAGACCCAGTACTTC.

The rearrangement joins TRBV10-3 to TRBJ1-3, with a possible D match to TRBD1 (5 bases). Trimming took off 2 bases at V and 2 bases at J, with 10 bases between the two ends. Germline V lookup: CDR1 ENHRY, CDR2 SYGVKD. The CDR3 runs 15 residues. This chain's CDR3 is CAISEGRGPGNTIYF. DNA for the CDR3: TGTGCCATCAGTGAGGGGAGGGGACCTGGAAACACCATATATTTT.

The chain combines TRBV3-1 (or the pseudogene TRBV3-2) with TRBJ2-7; possible D gene TRBD2, 6 bases. The V end lost 4 bases, the J end lost 1 base, and 17 bases lay between the germline ends. CDR3 size: 16 residues. Germline V gives CDR1 LGHDT, CDR2 YNNKEL (reference sequence). The CDR3 DNA follows: TGTGCCAGCAGCCGCCCCTACCTAGCGCCTTCCTACGAGCAGTACTTC. It encodes CASSRPYLAPSYEQYF.